This T cell receptor beta chain was recovered during a study of blood T cell repertoires in COVID-19. Study at large: COVID-19 samples, acute and convalescent, were from the United States, Italy and Spain.

The ends lost 5 bases at V and 6 bases at J; junction bases unmatched: 5. The CDR3 is 15 residues long. Germline CDR1 and CDR2: SGHVS and FNYEAQ. Generated by immunoSEQ multiplex PCR, the TCRdb table keeps only in-frame clones and is missing some. The sample yields 250,000 or so clones, 84% seen once. The table lists this clone with a count of one. This clonotype originated in a man in his fifties or sixties with acute or convalescent COVID-19. The chain has TRBV7-6 and TRBJ2-7; 15 bases line up with TRBD2. The sample consisted of peripheral blood. This chain's CDR3 is CASSRTSGGALEQYF. CDR3 sequence (DNA): TGTGCCAGCAGCCGGACTAGCGGGGGGGCTCTCGAGCAGTACTTC.